This TCR beta chain is from a study of blood T cell repertoires in COVID-19. The wider study: Samples came from the United States, Italy and Spain, spanning acute and convalescent COVID-19. From T cells, B-cell-depleted T cells, or PBMCs came the material, which was cDNA or gDNA.

In the source study's methods: Reference gene primer amplification yielded estimated nucleated cell counts. Clones were read by immunoSEQ multiplex PCR, and TCRdb kept only the in-frame ones, dropping some. Clonal size and the V and J genes are those of that table, whereas D and trimming came from the DNA. The sample holds about 90,000 clones, approximately 80% seen once. This clone was seen only a few times. The sample comprised peripheral blood. The TCR was taken from a woman of 80 years or more with acute or convalescent COVID-19.

The CDR3 region has the DNA TGTGCCAGCAGTCCGGAGAGGGCGAGCTCCTATAATTCACCCCTCCACTTT. Protein product: CASSPERASSYNSPLHF. The V gene is TRBV27, the J gene TRBJ1-6; unclear D gene. Trimming stripped 5 bases from V and 0 bases from J, with 14 bases between. This CDR3 is 17 amino acids long. Germline lookup yields CDR1 MNHEY and CDR2 SMNVEV (reference sequence).